The 21 T cell receptor beta chains below come from one sample, sequenced in a study of blood T cell repertoires in COVID-19. Assay: immunoSEQ multiplex PCR; the TCRdb copy retains only in-frame clones and omits some. The data contain more than 100,000 clones, roughly four fifths of them singletons. Sequenced input: peripheral blood. The receptors shown here come from a woman aged 70-85 years with acute or convalescent COVID-19.

The DNA for the CDR3 is TGTGCCAGCAGCTGGACCGGGACAGGGGGCTCCTACAATGAGCAGTTCTTC. Its translation: CASSWTGTGGSYNEQFF. The chain carries TRBV7-2 and TRBJ2-1; 11 positions match TRBD1. CDR3 length: 17 residues. V lost 4 bases and J lost 0; bases outside the gene matches: 5. From germline, CDR1 is SGHTA and CDR2 FQGNSA.

The CDR3 sequence is CASSIVARGDSYEQYF. CDR3 sequence (DNA): TGTGCCAGTAGTATAGTTGCTCGGGGGGACTCCTACGAGCAGTACTTC. This rearrangement joins TRBV19 to TRBJ2-7; TRBD2 agrees at 7 bases. The germline CDR1 and CDR2 sequences are LNHDA and SQIVND (reference sequence). V trimming: 1 base; J trimming: 0 bases; junction bases outside the gene matches: 6. CDR3 length: 16 amino acids.

V is TRBV5-5 and J is TRBJ1-1; TRBD1 aligns across 8 bases. V trimming: 0 bases; J trimming: 4 bases; junction bases outside the gene matches: 2. The CDR3 runs to 14 residues. The germline V gene has CDR1 SGHKS and CDR2 YYEKEE (reference sequence). CDR3 in amino acids: CASSLGRGLTEAFF. The CDR3 DNA is TGTGCCAGCAGCTTGGGCAGGGGGCTCACTGAAGCTTTCTTT.

This clone was counted a single time. The chain carries TRBV7-8 and TRBJ2-5; the D gene is possibly TRBD2 (7 bases). This CDR3 spans 17 amino acids. The V end was cut by 1 base, the J end by 4 bases, with 19 bases between. The germline gives CDR1 SGHVS, CDR2 FQNEAQ. The CDR3 region has the DNA TGTGCCAGCAGCTTAGTTTTCGGGGGGCGCGACTCAGAGACCCAGTACTTC. Translation: CASSLVFGGRDSETQYF. Looking up the rest from reference TRBV7-8 and TRBJ2-5 gives the full variable domain: GAGVSQSPRYKVAKRGQDVALRCDPISGHVSLFWYQQALGQGPEFLTYFQNEAQLDKSGLPSDRFFAERPEGSVSTLKIQRTQQEDSAVYLCASSLVFGGRDSETQYFGPGTRLLVL.

As DNA, the CDR3 is TGTGCCAGCGGACAGGGGTACGAGCAGTACTTC. It codes for CASGQGYEQYF. The chain carries TRBV7-6 and TRBJ2-7; TRBD1 aligns across 9 bases. Germline values: CDR1 SGHVS, CDR2 FNYEAQ. V trimming: 8 bases; J trimming: 4 bases; junction bases outside the gene matches: 0. The CDR3 consists of 11 residues.

The rearrangement joins TRBV7-2 to TRBJ2-2; D is perhaps TRBD1 (6 bases). The CDR3 consists of 16 residues. CDR1 and CDR2 from the germline V gene are SGHTA and FQGNSA. V was pared by 6 bases and J by 1 base, with 15 bases between. The CDR3 coding sequence is TGTGCCAGCAGTCCGAACAGGGTGGAGAACACCGGGGAGCTGTTTTTT. It encodes CASSPNRVENTGELFF. Drawing the rest from reference TRBV7-2 and TRBJ2-2, the complete variable domain is GAGVSQSPSNKVTEKGKDVELRCDPISGHTALYWYRQSLGQGLEFLIYFQGNSAPDKSGLPSDRFSAERTGGSVSTLTIQRTQQEDSAVYLCASSPNRVENTGELFFGEGSRLTVL.

The chain is built from TRBV21-1 and TRBJ1-5; the D call of TRBD1 is as the table states it, not checked on the DNA. TRBV21-1 is flagged as a pseudogene. This CDR3 contains 17 residues. In DNA form, the CDR3 reads TGTGCCAGCAGCAAAGACATCTACAGGGATTCTAATCAGCCCCAGCATTTT. This gives the protein CASSKDIYRDSNQPQHF.

The rearrangement joins TRBV29-1 to TRBJ2-1, with D unresolved. Germline assignment: CDR1 SQVTM and CDR2 ANQGSEA. The CDR3 sequence is 11 residues long. Trimming took 7 bases from V and 7 from J, leaving 11 bases between them. This CDR3 reads CSASHTNEQFF. As DNA, the CDR3 is TGCAGCGCAAGTCACACGAATGAGCAGTTCTTC.

V gene TRBV2 combines with J gene TRBJ1-1; 7 bases are a match to TRBD1. With 6 bases clipped from V and 4 bases from J, the junction kept 2 bases outside the gene matches. The CDR3 consists of 12 residues. Germline V gene sequence: CDR1 SNHLY, CDR2 FYNNEI. Here the CDR3 DNA reads TGTGCCAGCAGACAGGGGCCCACTGAAGCTTTCTTT. Residues: CASRQGPTEAFF. Using reference TRBV2 and TRBJ1-1 for the parts outside the CDR3, the full variable domain is EPEVTQTPSHQVTQMGQEVILRCVPISNHLYFYWYRQILGQKVEFLVSFYNNEISEKSEIFDDQFSVERPDGSNFTLKIRSTKLEDSAMYFCASRQGPTEAFFGQGTRLTVV.

This clone has only a few counts. This chain links TRBV30 with TRBJ2-5, with D possibly being TRBD2 (5 bases). Germline-derived CDR1 and CDR2 are GTSNPN and SVGIG (reference sequence). V was cut by 0 bases and J by 7 bases, with 15 bases left in between. The CDR3 extends over 14 amino acids. In nucleotides, the CDR3 is TGTGCCTGGAGTGTTGTCTCTTCGCGGGCGACCCAGTACTTC. This gives the protein CAWSVVSSRATQYF.

The genes are TRBV7-8 and TRBJ2-1; TRBD1 is a possible D gene (5 bases). The CDR3 extends over 15 amino acids. Between the trimmed V and J ends, which lost 1 base and 7 bases, there was a span of 14 bases. The germline CDR1 and CDR2 sequences are SGHVS and FQNEAQ. In DNA form, the CDR3 reads TGTGCCAGCAGCTTAGTCAGGGCGCAAGGTAATGAGCAGTTCTTC. Protein sequence: CASSLVRAQGNEQFF.

This clone has more than one count but fewer than ten. V gene TRBV6-5 combines with J gene TRBJ1-5, with D maybe TRBD1 (5 bases). The CDR3 length is 15 residues. Trimming took off 4 bases at V and 6 bases at J, with 16 bases between the two ends. Germline V gene data show CDR1 as MNHEY and CDR2 as SVGAGI. The CDR3: CASSSTDGAGQPQHF. The CDR3 DNA sequence: TGTGCCAGCAGTTCCACCGATGGGGCAGGTCAGCCCCAGCATTTT.

This sequence joins TRBV4-2 and TRBJ1-5; D gene ambiguous. The V end was cut by 0 bases, the J end by 6 bases, with 12 bases between. This CDR3 has 15 residues. The germline CDR1 and CDR2 sequences are LGHNA and YNFKEQ. Here the CDR3 reads CASSQDSGNRQPQHF. Here the CDR3 DNA reads TGTGCCAGCAGCCAAGATTCGGGGAACCGTCAGCCCCAGCATTTT.

This clone was observed once. This chain joins TRBV5-1 and TRBJ1-1; no clear D gene. V was trimmed by 0 bases and J by 4 bases, leaving 13 bases between them. This CDR3 region has 15 residues. Germline V CDR1 and CDR2: SGHRS, YFSETQ. CDR3 DNA sequence: TGCGCCAGCAGCTTGGATGGCACAAGCGGCACTGAAGCTTTCTTT. Its translation is CASSLDGTSGTEAFF.

The V and J genes are TRBV6-5 and TRBJ1-5, with 7 bases that match TRBD1. Germline V gives CDR1 MNHEY, CDR2 SVGAGI. The CDR3 covers 14 residues. V trimming: 5 bases; J trimming: 2 bases; junction bases outside the gene matches: 3. The CDR3 DNA reads TGTGCCAGCAGTATAGACAGGGGCAATCAGCCCCAGCATTTT. Its translation is CASSIDRGNQPQHF.

This clone has just one count. The V call is TRBV10-3, the J call TRBJ2-5, with a weak D call TRBD1 (5 bases). Germline CDR1 is ENHRY and CDR2 is SYGVKD. The CDR3 covers 13 residues. V was clipped by 3 bases and J by 9 bases, with 14 bases between them. In DNA, the CDR3 is TGTGCCATCAGTGATGACAGCATTGGCGCCCAGTACTTC. Protein: CAISDDSIGAQYF.

The V and J genes are TRBV9 and TRBJ2-3, with 7 nucleotides matching TRBD2. The CDR3 sequence is 16 residues long. The V gene end was trimmed by 2 bases and the J gene end by 3 bases; junction bases not matched to a gene: 9. Per the germline V gene, CDR1 is SGDLS and CDR2 is YYNGEE. CDR3 residues: CASSVGQTSRTDTQYF. CDR3 coding DNA: TGTGCCAGCAGCGTTGGGCAGACTAGCAGGACAGATACGCAGTATTTT.

V is TRBV2 and J is TRBJ1-1; D is uncertain. Trimming shortened V by 6 bases and J by 2 bases, and 13 bases separated the two germline ends. The CDR3 extends over 14 amino acids. Germline V CDR1 and CDR2: SNHLY, FYNNEI. Here the CDR3 reads CASRIRILNTEAFF. CDR3 coding DNA: TGTGCCAGCAGAATTAGAATATTAAACACTGAAGCTTTCTTT. Full variable domain (rest looked up from reference TRBV2 and TRBJ1-1): EPEVTQTPSHQVTQMGQEVILRCVPISNHLYFYWYRQILGQKVEFLVSFYNNEISEKSEIFDDQFSVERPDGSNFTLKIRSTKLEDSAMYFCASRIRILNTEAFFGQGTRLTVV.

This chain joins TRBV24-1 and TRBJ2-2; 8 bases align to TRBD1. The germline gives CDR1 KGHDR, CDR2 SFDVKD. Unmatched junction bases numbered 6, after V lost 3 bases and J lost 4 bases. The CDR3 spans 16 residues. The CDR3 is CATSDRQGQVTGELFF. Here the CDR3 DNA reads TGTGCCACCAGTGATAGACAGGGACAGGTCACCGGGGAGCTGTTTTTT.

The chain couples TRBV14 to TRBJ2-2, with a possible D match to TRBD2 (6 bases). V dropped 4 bases and J dropped 6 bases, with 21 bases sitting between them. Per the germline V gene, CDR1 is SGHDN and CDR2 is FVKESK. This CDR3 has 17 residues. CDR3 in DNA: TGTGCCAGCAGCCCCCCTGGACGTCGGGGGATGGCCGGGGAGCTGTTTTTT. This translates into CASSPPGRRGMAGELFF.

V usage is TRBV30 and J usage is TRBJ1-6, with TRBD1 identical over 9 bases. The CDR3 has 16 residues. V was pared by 0 bases and J by 9 bases, with 9 bases of the junction left unmatched. The germline gives CDR1 GTSNPN, CDR2 SVGIG (reference sequence). The CDR3 coding sequence is TGTGCCTGGAGTGTACGGGGGACAGGGAATCCTTCACCCCTCCACTTT. The encoded protein is CAWSVRGTGNPSPLHF.